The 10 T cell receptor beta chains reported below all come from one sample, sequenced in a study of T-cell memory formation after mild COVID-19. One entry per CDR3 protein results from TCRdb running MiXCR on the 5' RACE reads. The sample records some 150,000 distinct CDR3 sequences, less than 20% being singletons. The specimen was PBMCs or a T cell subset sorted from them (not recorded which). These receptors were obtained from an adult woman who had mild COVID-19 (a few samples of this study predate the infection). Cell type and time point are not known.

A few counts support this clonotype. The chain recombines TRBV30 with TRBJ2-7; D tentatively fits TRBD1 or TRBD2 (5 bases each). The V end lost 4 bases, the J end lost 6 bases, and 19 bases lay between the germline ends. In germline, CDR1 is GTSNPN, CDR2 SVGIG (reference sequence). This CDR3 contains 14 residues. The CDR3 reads CAWKVGGVPGEQYF. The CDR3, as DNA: TGTGCCTGGAAGGTTGGGGGAGTTCCGGGCGAGCAGTACTTC. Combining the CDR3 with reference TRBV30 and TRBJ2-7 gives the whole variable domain SQTIHQWPATLVQPVGSPLSLECTVEGTSNPNLYWYRQAAGRGLQLLFYSVGIGQISSEVPQNLSASRPQDRQFILSSKKLLLSDSGFYLCAWKVGGVPGEQYFGPGTRLTVT.

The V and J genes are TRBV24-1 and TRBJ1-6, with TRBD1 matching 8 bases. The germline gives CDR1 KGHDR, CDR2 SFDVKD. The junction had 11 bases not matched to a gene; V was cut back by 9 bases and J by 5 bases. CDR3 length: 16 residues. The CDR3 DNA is TGTGCCACCCTGACCCAGGGGGCAAGGGATAATTCACCCCTCCACTTT. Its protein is CATLTQGARDNSPLHF.

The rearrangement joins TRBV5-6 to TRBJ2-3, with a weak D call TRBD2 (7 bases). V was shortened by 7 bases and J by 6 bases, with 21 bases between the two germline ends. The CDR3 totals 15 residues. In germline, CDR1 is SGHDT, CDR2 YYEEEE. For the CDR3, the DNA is TGTGCCAGCCGCCTCGGCGGGGGCTTCTCCGATACGCAGTATTTT. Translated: CASRLGGGFSDTQYF.

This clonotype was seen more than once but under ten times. In DNA, the CDR3 is TGTGCCATCAACGAGGATGCGCGCTACGAGCAGTACTTC. Protein product: CAINEDARYEQYF. The genes are TRBV10-3 and TRBJ2-7; D gene unclear. The V end lost 7 bases, the J end lost 3 bases, and 13 bases lay between the germline ends. Germline CDR1 is ENHRY and CDR2 is SYGVKD. This CDR3 has 13 residues.

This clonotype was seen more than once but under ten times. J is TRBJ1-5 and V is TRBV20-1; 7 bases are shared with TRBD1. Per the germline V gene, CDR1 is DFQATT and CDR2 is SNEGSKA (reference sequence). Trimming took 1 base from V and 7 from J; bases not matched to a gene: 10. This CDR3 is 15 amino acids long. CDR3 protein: CSARGTGDRAQPQHF. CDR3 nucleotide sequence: TGCAGTGCTAGAGGAACAGGGGACCGGGCACAGCCCCAGCATTTT.

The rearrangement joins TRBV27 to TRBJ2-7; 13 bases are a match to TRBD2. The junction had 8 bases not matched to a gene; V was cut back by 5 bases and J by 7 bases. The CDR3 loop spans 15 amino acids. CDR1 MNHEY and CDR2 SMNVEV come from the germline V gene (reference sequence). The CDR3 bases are TGTGCCAGCAGTCCTCGGACTAGCGGGAGAAGGGAGCAGTACTTC. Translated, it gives CASSPRTSGRREQYF.

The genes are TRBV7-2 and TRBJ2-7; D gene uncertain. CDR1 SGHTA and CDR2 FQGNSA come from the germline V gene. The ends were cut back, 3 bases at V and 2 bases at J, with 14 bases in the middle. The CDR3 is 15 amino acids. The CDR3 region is CASSFGLGVTYEQYF. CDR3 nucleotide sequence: TGTGCCAGCAGCTTTGGCCTTGGGGTTACCTACGAGCAGTACTTC.

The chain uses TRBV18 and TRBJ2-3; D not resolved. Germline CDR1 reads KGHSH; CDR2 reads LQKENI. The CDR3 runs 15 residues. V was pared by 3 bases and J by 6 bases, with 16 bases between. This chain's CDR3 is CASSPSYLESDTQYF. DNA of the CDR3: TGTGCCAGCTCACCTTCTTATCTGGAATCGGATACGCAGTATTTT. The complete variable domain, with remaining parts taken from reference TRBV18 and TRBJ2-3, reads NAGVMQNPRHLVRRRGQEARLRCSPMKGHSHVYWYRQLPEEGLKFMVYLQKENIIDESGMPKERFSAEFPKEGPSILRIQQVVRGDSAAYFCASSPSYLESDTQYFGPGTRLTVL.

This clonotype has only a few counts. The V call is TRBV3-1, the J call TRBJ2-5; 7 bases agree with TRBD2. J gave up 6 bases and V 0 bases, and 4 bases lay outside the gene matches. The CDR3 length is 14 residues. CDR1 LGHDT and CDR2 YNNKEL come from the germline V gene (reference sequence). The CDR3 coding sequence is TGTGCCAGCAGCCAAGATGGCGGGGGACAGACCCAGTACTTC. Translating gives CASSQDGGGQTQYF.

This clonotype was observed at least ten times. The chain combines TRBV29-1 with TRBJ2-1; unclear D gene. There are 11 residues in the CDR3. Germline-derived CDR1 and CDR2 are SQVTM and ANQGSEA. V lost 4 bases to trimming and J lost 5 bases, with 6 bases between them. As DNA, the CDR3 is TGCAGCGTTGTATCGGACAATGAGCAGTTCTTC. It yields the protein CSVVSDNEQFF.